This passage covers 5 T cell receptor beta chains from one sample sequenced in a study of T cell changes during pregnancy in multiple sclerosis. Sequencing was performed with immunoSEQ multiplex PCR; in TCRdb, only in-frame clones are kept and a portion is missing. The sample holds tens of thousands of clones, around 93% seen once. The material was peripheral blood, obtained after pregnancy. Receptors originate from a female donor with multiple sclerosis, enrolled in a pregnancy study.

The CDR3 loop is CASSKVTADEQYF. The CDR3 nucleotides read TGTGCCAGCAGCAAAGTTACAGCCGACGAGCAGTACTTC. The rearrangement uses TRBV21-1 and TRBJ2-7; TRBD1 reflects the table's D call only, with no check against the DNA. TRBV21-1 is termed a pseudogene. The CDR3 totals 13 residues.

The chain recombines TRBV6-1 with TRBJ2-7; 11 nucleotides agree with TRBD1. After removal of 2 bases from V and 6 bases from J, the junction contained 9 bases not matched to a gene. The CDR3 is 16 residues long. Germline V gives CDR1 MNHNS, CDR2 SASEGT. CDR3 coding DNA: TGTGCCAGCAGTGAACTCCGGGGGACAGGGGGATTCGAGCAGTACTTC. This translates into CASSELRGTGGFEQYF.

The chain uses TRBV28 and TRBJ2-4; 11 bases map to TRBD1. J lost 6 bases, V lost 5 bases, and 9 bases had no gene match. Germline lookup yields CDR1 MDHEN and CDR2 SYDVKM. The CDR3 runs 16 residues. CDR3 sequence reads: CASSRDRGASVNIQYF. The CDR3 DNA reads TGTGCCAGCAGTAGGGACAGGGGGGCATCAGTAAACATTCAGTACTTC.

This chain uses TRBV4-3 with TRBJ1-5, with D unclear. Trimming cost V 1 base and J 2 bases, with 6 bases left between them. Germline-derived CDR1 and CDR2 are LGHNA and YSLEER. The CDR3 consists of 14 residues. The CDR3 coding sequence is TGCGCCAGCAGCCAAGCACGGGGCAATCAGCCCCAGCATTTT. Amino acid sequence: CASSQARGNQPQHF.

The chain has TRBV2 and TRBJ2-1; 12 positions agree with TRBD2. This CDR3 spans 16 amino acids. In germline, CDR1 is SNHLY, CDR2 FYNNEI. V gave up 6 bases and J gave up 2 bases; unmatched junction bases: 5. In DNA form, the CDR3 reads TGTGCCAGCAGGAGACTAGCGGGAGAAGCCTACAATGAGCAGTTCTTC. It codes for CASRRLAGEAYNEQFF.